The T cell receptor beta chain described here comes from a study of T cell responses to AZD1222 COVID-19 vaccine (dated by TCRdb to the early 2020s). Background for the entire study: AZD1222 recipients whose second dose came at about 4 weeks and those whose second dose came at about 12 weeks were combined into one group, since spike-specific TCR depth and breadth did not differ between the two schedules. Trial participants were enrolled by age into subgroups of 18-55, 56-69 and 70-plus years, and around 150, 29 and 61 TCR-sequenced participants, respectively, were included in these subgroups. TCR sequencing covered 233 trial participants: 207 given two doses of AZD1222 and around 26 given two doses of MenACWY control vaccine.

Reading the label with the study, this specimen's time point is: baseline before first vaccination. The vaccinee samples were drawn from two UK trials, COV001 and COV002, one of which was a single-blind randomized controlled phase 2/3 trial testing AZD1222 (ChAdOx1 nCoV-19) in healthy adults. For TCRbeta chain sequencing, PBMC samples from trial participants were taken at day 0 and at day 28 after the second dose. The CDR3 regions of human TCRbeta chains were analyzed by immunosequencing. The original methods were these. TCRs in the repertoires were compared against a reference library of SARS-CoV-2-specific TCRs that had been generated with the MIRA antigen-specificity platform. Breadth meant the fraction of unique TCRs that were SARS-CoV-2-associated, whereas depth meant the fraction of total T cells that were SARS-CoV-2-associated. Using the MIRA data, every spike-specific TCR was mapped to the spike region that the TCR reacted to and assigned to either a CD4 or a CD8 class. Log10-transformed breadth and depth values were compared by one-way ANOVA with Sidak's multiple comparisons tests. Imported from immuneACCESS, the table was reduced by TCRdb to in-frame sequences with V and J called. These copies leave out some clones; in studies compared against another copy, an unresolved V gene accounts for under half, and the cause of the remainder is not known. V and J calls and clone size come straight from that table; D and trimming were deduced from the DNA. The sample table contains around 58,000 clones; only one count was recorded for under 90% of them. The ten top clones hold 10% of the sample.

With regard to this clone: Its recognized antigen is unknown. Qualities for individual bases were not recorded, and no much larger clone is one base off.

The investigation overall reported the following: The whole spike protein was spanned by vaccine-associated CD4 TCRs, and dominant responses were seen in regions 160-218 and 743-854. The 56-69-year group was small, and its depth increase did not reach significance, likely because of low power. After two AZD1222 doses, spike-specific TCR breadth and depth were significantly higher than at day 0 and than in MenACWY recipients. Epitopes outside the regions mutated in the B.1.351 and B.1.1.7 variants were reportedly recognized by nearly half of the unique spike-specific TCRs. Participants were mostly white British, with more females than males. The authors suggested clonal diversity may have been underestimated. Because no samples from the day 14 peak response were available, repertoires could be characterized only after the peak T cell response. Conclusions about previously exposed vaccinees are limited, since just six or seven AZD1222 recipients were seropositive for SARS-CoV-2 at baseline.

Here V drops 4 bases and J drops 10 bases, and the junction holds 8 bases not matched to any gene. CDR3 length: 15 amino acids, cysteine to phenylalanine. The only DNA kept is the CDR3, 45 bases in frame from the first base. As encoded in the germline V gene (reference sequence), CDR1 is MNHEY while CDR2 is SMNVEV. The sequenced sample was peripheral blood, obtained on day 0 of AZD1222 vaccination. This clonotype was sampled from an adult in good health. The chain joins TRBV27 to TRBJ1-6; 9 bases in between match TRBD1. The base sequence is TGTGCCAGCAGTTCGGGACAGGGAAGGTGGTCACCCCTCCACTTT. This encodes CASSSGQGRWSPLHF.